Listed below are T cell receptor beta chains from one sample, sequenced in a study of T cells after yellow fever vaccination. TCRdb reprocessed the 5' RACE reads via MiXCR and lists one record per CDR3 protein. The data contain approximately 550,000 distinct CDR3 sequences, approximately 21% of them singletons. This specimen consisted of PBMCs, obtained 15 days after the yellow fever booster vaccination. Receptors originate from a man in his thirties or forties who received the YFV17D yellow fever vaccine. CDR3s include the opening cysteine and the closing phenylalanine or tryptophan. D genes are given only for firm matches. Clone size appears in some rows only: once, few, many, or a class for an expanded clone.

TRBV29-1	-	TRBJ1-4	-	TGCAGCGCAGCCGGCTATAGCATCGGTGAAAAACTGTTTTTT	CSAAGYSIGEKLFF
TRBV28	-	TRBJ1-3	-	TGTGCCAGCAGTTTAATAGCTGGAAACACCATATATTTT	CASSLIAGNTIYF
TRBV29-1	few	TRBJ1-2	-	TGCAGCGTTGAAGATCTCGGATGGGGGTTTGATGGCTACACCTTC	CSVEDLGWGFDGYTF
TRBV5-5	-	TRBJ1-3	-	TGTGCCAGCAGCTTGGAGGGGGTCAACACCATATATTTT	CASSLEGVNTIYF
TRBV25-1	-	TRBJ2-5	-	TGTGCCACTCAGGGTCTAGGAGGGGGGGAGACCCAGTACTTC	CATQGLGGGETQYF
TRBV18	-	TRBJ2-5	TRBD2	TGTGCCAGCTCACCTGCCAGGGGGATGACTAGCGGGAGGCGAGAGACCCAGTACTTC	CASSPARGMTSGRRETQYF
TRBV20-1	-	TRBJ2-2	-	TGCAGTGCTAGAATCGGGAGTGGATCCGGGGAGCTGTTTTTT	CSARIGSGSGELFF
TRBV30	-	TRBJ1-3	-	TGTGCCTGGAGTACCTACACGAGAAACACCATATATTTT	CAWSTYTRNTIYF
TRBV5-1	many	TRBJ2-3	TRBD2	TGCGCCAGCAGCAAAACCGGGACTAGCTATACAGATACGCAGTATTTT	CASSKTGTSYTDTQYF
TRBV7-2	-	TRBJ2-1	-	TGTGCCAGCAGCTTACTAGAGCGGCTTCAGTTCTTC	CASSLLERLQFF
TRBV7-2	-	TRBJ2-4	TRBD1	TGTGCCAGCAGCGAAGGGACAGGGGTTGTTCAGTACTTC	CASSEGTGVVQYF